Listed below are T cell receptor beta chains from one sample, sequenced in a study of cytomegalovirus exposure and HLA in healthy donors. Only in-frame clones appear in the TCRdb table, and some are missing; sequencing was by immunoSEQ multiplex PCR. The table shows 95,000 to 150,000 clones, with around 67% occurring only once. Specimen: PBMCs. The receptors shown here come from a man aged 60 to 75 in good health and CMV-seropositive. The CDR3 runs from the conserved cysteine through the conserved F or W. Fields, in order: CDR3 length, D gene, V gene, clone size, J gene, CDR3 DNA, CDR3 protein. D genes are given only for firm matches. The size entry is marked missing in some rows and otherwise reads once, few, many or a size class.

16	NA	TRBV28	NA	TRBJ1-5	TGTGCCAGCAGGTACCCGGGAGGACAGAAAAATCAGCCCCAGCATTTT	CASRYPGGQKNQPQHF
16	TRBD1	TRBV5-1	NA	TRBJ2-7	TGCGCCAGCAGCTTGGGGAGGCCGGGACAGGGCTACGAGCAGTACTTC	CASSLGRPGQGYEQYF
11	NA	TRBV10-3	NA	TRBJ2-1	TGTGCCATCAGTGAGGGGAGTGAGCAGTTCTTC	CAISEGSEQFF
14	NA	TRBV5-1	NA	TRBJ2-5	TGCGCCAGCAGCTTGTCGGCAGGGGAAGAGACCCAGTACTTC	CASSLSAGEETQYF
16	TRBD2	TRBV10-1	NA	TRBJ2-1	TGCGCCAGCGGAATTTCTAGCGGGGGGCACTACAATGAGCAGTTCTTC	CASGISSGGHYNEQFF
13	NA	TRBV5-1	NA	TRBJ2-2	TGCGCCAGCAGCTTAGGAGGGGCCGGGGAGCTGTTTTTT	CASSLGGAGELFF
12	NA	TRBV5-1	few	TRBJ2-7	TGCGCCAGCAGCTTGGATAATTACGAGCAGTACTTC	CASSLDNYEQYF
14	TRBD2	TRBV6-5	NA	TRBJ2-1	TGTGCCAGCAGGACTAGCGGGGCGATCAATGAGCAGTTCTTC	CASRTSGAINEQFF
15	TRBD2	TRBV4-1	once	TRBJ2-7	TGCGCCAGCAGCCATACACTAGCGGGGACCTACGAGCAGTACTTC	CASSHTLAGTYEQYF
16	NA	TRBV19	few	TRBJ1-2	TGTGCCAGTAGTATTGCGCAGGGGTCGAACTACTATGGCTACACCTTC	CASSIAQGSNYYGYTF
13	NA	TRBV27	NA	TRBJ2-2	TGTGCCAGCAGTTCCTCGAACACCGGGGAGCTGTTTTTT	CASSSSNTGELFF
17	TRBD2	TRBV9	NA	TRBJ2-7	TGTGCCAGCAGCGTAGAGCCCGGGACTAGTCCACCCTACGAGCAGTACTTC	CASSVEPGTSPPYEQYF
17	NA	TRBV4-1	few	TRBJ2-3	TGCGCCAGCAGCCCCGCCGGGTGGCGTTTTAGCACAGATACGCAGTATTTT	CASSPAGWRFSTDTQYF
15	TRBD1	TRBV5-4	NA	TRBJ1-4	TGCGCCAGCAGCCAAGCGACAGGGTTGGCGGAAAAACTGTTTTTT	CASSQATGLAEKLFF
14	NA	TRBV30	NA	TRBJ1-2	TGTGCCTGGAGTGTTTTGGGACAAGACTATGGCTACACCTTC	CAWSVLGQDYGYTF
15	TRBD1	TRBV6-5	NA	TRBJ1-1	TGTGCCAGCAGCCGCCTCGGACAGGGAGACACTGAAGCTTTCTTT	CASSRLGQGDTEAFF
13	NA	TRBV25-1	NA	TRBJ1-3	TGTGCCAGCAGTTCAGCAGGGGCGAACACCATATATTTT	CASSSAGANTIYF
12	NA	TRBV30	NA	TRBJ2-2	TGTGCCTACTACATACGGACCGGGGAGCTGTTTTTT	CAYYIRTGELFF
15	NA	TRBV15	NA	TRBJ1-1	TGTGCCACCAGTATTGGACGCCGGGAGAACACTGAAGCTTTCTTT	CATSIGRRENTEAFF
15	NA	TRBV19	once	TRBJ1-2	TGTGCCAGTAGTATAGTTGGAGAAGCTAACTATGGCTACACCTTC	CASSIVGEANYGYTF
14	TRBD1	TRBV5-1	few	TRBJ1-4	TGCGCCAGCAGCTTGGTGGACAGGGCTGAGAAACTGTTTTTT	CASSLVDRAEKLFF
14	NA	TRBV15	NA	TRBJ2-7	TGTGCCACCAGCAGATTATATCAAGCGGACGAGCAGTACTTC	CATSRLYQADEQYF
18	TRBD2	TRBV28	NA	TRBJ2-7	TGTGCCAGCAGTTTCCGGCTTGATCCAGCGGGGGGCTCCTACGAGCAGTACTTC	CASSFRLDPAGGSYEQYF
15	NA	TRBV5-1	NA	TRBJ1-2	TGCGCCAGCAGCTTGGAACCCAGGACAACCTCCGGCTACACCTTC	CASSLEPRTTSGYTF
13	NA	TRBV2	NA	TRBJ2-1	TGTGCCAGCAGACCCGACTGGAACAATGAGCAGTTCTTC	CASRPDWNNEQFF
15	TRBD2	TRBV4-2	NA	TRBJ2-1	TGTGCCAGCAGCCAAGGTAGCGGGGGTCGAAATGAGCAGTTCTTC	CASSQGSGGRNEQFF
13	NA	TRBV5-4	few	TRBJ1-2	TGTGCCAGCAGCGGGGACTCTAACTATGGCTACACCTTC	CASSGDSNYGYTF
19	NA	TRBV7-9	few	TRBJ2-3	TGTGCCAGCGGGGGGAGCAGCGCCCGAAAACGATCTAGCACAGATACGCAGTATTTT	CASGGSSARKRSSTDTQYF
13	NA	TRBV7-9	NA	TRBJ1-2	TGTGCCAGCAGCTTAGAAGGAGGCGTGAGCTACACCTTC	CASSLEGGVSYTF
14	TRBD1	TRBV6-5	NA	TRBJ2-7	TGTGCCAGCAGGCTCCGTCGACAGGGTAACGAGCAGTACTTC	CASRLRRQGNEQYF
13	NA	TRBV18	NA	TRBJ1-3	TGTGCCAGCTCACGAGGGTCTGGAAACACCATATATTTT	CASSRGSGNTIYF
17	TRBD1	TRBV28	few	TRBJ1-5	TGTGCCAGCAGGGTTACCGGGACAGGGACCTGGGGACAGCCCCAGCATTTT	CASRVTGTGTWGQPQHF
11	NA	TRBV28	once	TRBJ2-7	TGTGCCAGCAGGGCCTCCTACGAGCAGTACTTC	CASRASYEQYF
13	NA	TRBV6-1	NA	TRBJ1-5	TGTGCCAGCGGCGACAGCACCTATCAGCCCCAGCATTTT	CASGDSTYQPQHF
15	TRBD1	TRBV5-1	NA	TRBJ2-7	TGCGCCAGCAGCGCAGACAGGGACGGCTCCTACGAGCAGTACTTC	CASSADRDGSYEQYF
13	NA	TRBV7-3	NA	TRBJ1-1	TGTGCCAGCAGCTTGGACAGGAACACTGAAGCTTTCTTT	CASSLDRNTEAFF
14	NA	TRBV14	NA	TRBJ1-2	TGTGCCAGCAGCCAAGTACGGGAGACGTATGGCTACACCTTC	CASSQVRETYGYTF
17	NA	TRBV29-1	NA	TRBJ1-6	TGCAGCCCCCCGAGGGGTGGTCGCGACAGGAGATGTTCACCCCTCCACTTT	CSPPRGGRDRRCSPLHF
15	TRBD1	TRBV19	NA	TRBJ2-3	TGTGCCAGTAGGACCGGGACAGGGTGGACAGATACGCAGTATTTT	CASRTGTGWTDTQYF
13	NA	TRBV6-1	NA	TRBJ2-7	TGTGCCAGCAGTGAGGCGGGCGTCGGGGAGCAGTACTTC	CASSEAGVGEQYF
12	TRBD1	TRBV5-1	NA	TRBJ1-2	TGCGCCAGCATCCCGCAGGGGGATGGCTACACCTTC	CASIPQGDGYTF
15	NA	TRBV4-1	NA	TRBJ2-1	TGCGCCAGCAGCGTGGAGGATTTCTCCTACAATGAGCAGTTCTTC	CASSVEDFSYNEQFF
15	TRBD2	TRBV2	few	TRBJ2-3	TGTGCCACCGGGTTATTAGCGGGGCTTGGGGATACGCAGTATTTT	CATGLLAGLGDTQYF
14	TRBD1	TRBV7-9	NA	TRBJ1-1	TGTGCCAGCAGCTTGGGACAGGCGAACACTGAAGCTTTCTTT	CASSLGQANTEAFF
14	NA	TRBV21-1	NA	TRBJ1-1	TGTGCCAGCAGCAACGGGGGACAGGGGATTGAAGCTTTCTTT	CASSNGGQGIEAFF
12	NA	TRBV27	NA	TRBJ2-7	TGTGCCAGCAGTTTATTGGGCGACGAGCAGTACTTC	CASSLLGDEQYF
13	NA	TRBV7-7	NA	TRBJ2-1	TGTGCTAGCAGCTCAGGACTTTACAATGAGCAGTTCTTC	CASSSGLYNEQFF
19	TRBD1	TRBV5-1	once	TRBJ1-4	TGCGCCAGCAGCACATTACCGCCGGGACAGGGGGCGACGAGGGAAAAACTGTTTTTT	CASSTLPPGQGATREKLFF
13	TRBD1	TRBV19	NA	TRBJ1-4	TGTGCCCCTGGAGGGGGCAGAGGTGAAAAACTGTTTTTT	CAPGGGRGEKLFF
14	NA	TRBV7-8	NA	TRBJ2-7	TGTGCCAGCAGCTTCTTGTCGGTAAACTACGAGCAGTACTTC	CASSFLSVNYEQYF
17	NA	TRBV18	once	TRBJ1-4	TGTGCCAGCTCACCGAACAGGATCGCTGCAACTAATGAAAAACTGTTTTTT	CASSPNRIAATNEKLFF
15	NA	TRBV6-1	NA	TRBJ1-3	TGTGCCAGCAGTGAAGAAAGGGGCGCTGGAAACACCATATATTTT	CASSEERGAGNTIYF
14	NA	TRBV7-2	NA	TRBJ1-2	TGTGCCAGCGGCCTGGTGGGCAGGGATCATGGCTACACCTTC	CASGLVGRDHGYTF
13	TRBD1	TRBV2	NA	TRBJ2-7	TGTGCCAGCAGTCGATGGCAGGGGGACGAGCAGTACTTC	CASSRWQGDEQYF
14	NA	TRBV6-1	NA	TRBJ2-3	TGTGCCAGCACCACCTCGGGGGGCACAGATACGCAGTATTTT	CASTTSGGTDTQYF
14	NA	TRBV2	NA	TRBJ2-5	TGTGCCAGCATTTTCAGTTACGGGGAAGAGACCCAGTACTTC	CASIFSYGEETQYF